This T cell receptor beta chain originates from a study of CD8 T cells in Susac syndrome. From blood CD8+ and CD4+ T cells, the TCR beta chain was sequenced. Multiple sclerosis controls were treatment-naive patients with stable or active relapsing-remitting disease. CD8+ and CD4+ T cells were negatively isolated; TEMRA cells were FACS-enriched. Reverse transcription used about 0.45 to 1 ug RNA and random hexamers. Coverage of TCR beta CDR3 amplification by immunoSEQ multiplex PCR extended to 54 Vbeta and 13 Jbeta. MiXCR, applied by TCRdb to the immunoSEQ multiplex PCR reads, yields one record per CDR3 protein. The sample records approximately 180,000 distinct CDR3 sequences, over 85% being singletons. Germline lookup yields CDR1 SEHNR and CDR2 FQNEAQ (reference sequence). Trimming took off 3 bases at V and 7 bases at J, with 9 bases between the two ends. The CDR3 runs to 12 residues.

The sample consisted of CD4+ T cells from PBMCs. This TCR was recovered from a human donor with multiple sclerosis. The V gene is TRBV7-9, the J gene TRBJ2-5; unclear D gene. CDR3 bases: TGTGCCAGCAGCTTTTCCGAAGGGACCCAGTACTTC. It codes for CASSFSEGTQYF.